What follows are 26 T cell receptor beta chains derived from one specimen sequenced in a study of T cells in narcolepsy. TCRdb's copy holds only in-frame clones and misses some; the assay was immunoSEQ multiplex PCR. Counted here are some 30,000 clones, approximately 89% occurring once; the ten biggest clones make up approximately 0.89%. Sequencing was carried out using memory (CD45RA-) CD4+ T cells from blood. These TCRs come from a human donor in good health.

This sequence joins TRBV6-5 and TRBJ1-5; D is perhaps TRBD1 (6 bases). The CDR3 is 14 amino acids. The V gene's germline CDR1 is MNHEY and CDR2 SVGAGI. Trimming cost V 5 bases and J 0 bases, with 8 bases left between them. The CDR3 bases are TGTGCCAGCAGTCGGGACAATAGCAATCAGCCCCAGCATTTT. Encoded protein: CASSRDNSNQPQHF.

The table lists this clone with a few counts. The CDR3 protein is CATSRDSRQGGFFNYGYTF. CDR3 nucleotide sequence: TGTGCCACCAGCAGAGATTCGAGACAGGGAGGGTTTTTTAACTATGGCTACACCTTC. This chain joins TRBV15 and TRBJ1-2; TRBD1 matches 7 bases. V gave up 0 bases and J gave up 1 base; unmatched junction bases: 14. Germline-derived CDR1 and CDR2 are LNHNV and YYDKDF (reference sequence). This CDR3 is 19 amino acids long.

This chain connects TRBV29-1 to TRBJ2-5; D gene uncertain. Germline CDR1 reads SQVTM; CDR2 reads ANQGSEA. Trimming pared 4 bases from V and 10 bases from J, leaving 13 bases between. The CDR3 totals 11 residues. The chain's CDR3 is CSVGGLLDQYF. CDR3 coding DNA: TGCAGCGTTGGGGGTTTGTTGGACCAGTACTTC.

The sample holds one count of this clone. The chain is built from TRBV5-4 and TRBJ1-1; tentatively, D is TRBD1 (5 bases). The germline V and J ends were trimmed by 4 bases and 4 bases, with 17 bases remaining between them. The CDR3 consists of 15 residues. The germline V gene has CDR1 SGHNT and CDR2 YYREEE (reference sequence). In DNA, the CDR3 is TGTGCCAGCAGCGGCCCTTGGGGGGTGGGCACTGAAGCTTTCTTT. Encoded protein: CASSGPWGVGTEAFF.

This clone was counted a single time. V is TRBV6-1 and J is TRBJ1-5; the D is unclear. CDR1 MNHNS and CDR2 SASEGT come from the germline V gene. This CDR3 region has 14 residues. The ends were cut back, 3 bases at V and 4 bases at J, with 10 bases in the middle. The CDR3 sequence: CASSDVEPNQPQHF. The CDR3 DNA is TGTGCCAGCAGTGATGTAGAACCTAATCAGCCCCAGCATTTT.

With regard to this clone: The junction and the germline gene differ at one end; a read error may be behind it. V is TRBV7-2 and J is TRBJ2-7, with 11 bases matching TRBD2. Germline CDR1 and CDR2: SGHTA and FQGNSA. This CDR3 region has 15 residues. Here the CDR3 reads CASSIAGGIAYEQYF. The CDR3 DNA reads as TGTGCCAGCAGCATAGCGGGAGGGATCGCCTACGAGCAGTACTTC.

This clone has more than one count but fewer than ten. The chain employs TRBV6-1 and TRBJ2-7; D may be TRBD2 (5 bases). This CDR3 is built from 12 residues. CDR1 is MNHNS and CDR2 is SASEGT in the germline V gene. Between the trimmed V and J ends, which lost 2 bases and 6 bases, there was a span of 8 bases. DNA of the CDR3: TGTGCCAGCAGTGAAAGGGAGAGCGAGCAGTACTTC. Its translation: CASSERESEQYF.

In this sample, this clone turned up once. This chain joins TRBV5-1 and TRBJ1-2; tentative D call: TRBD1 (5 bases). V lost 0 bases and J 4 bases, leaving 13 bases between the germline ends. This CDR3 contains 15 residues. CDR1 and CDR2 (germline): SGHRS, YFSETQ. CDR3 DNA sequence: TGCGCCAGCAGCTTGGTTAGTGGGACCTCCTATGGCTACACCTTC. It is translated as CASSLVSGTSYGYTF. The variable domain in full, with the rest retrieved from reference TRBV5-1 and TRBJ1-2, is KAGVTQTPRYLIKTRGQQVTLSCSPISGHRSVSWYQQTPGQGLQFLFEYFSETQRNKGNFPGRFSGRQFSNSRSEMNVSTLELGDSALYLCASSLVSGTSYGYTFGSGTRLTVV.

The rearrangement links TRBV5-1 to TRBJ2-5; D might be TRBD2 (5 bases). CDR1 is SGHRS, CDR2 YFSETQ, per germline. The ends were cut back, 0 bases at V and 1 base at J, with 10 bases in the middle. The CDR3 consists of 15 residues. As DNA, the CDR3 is TGCGCCAGCAGCTTGGCCCGGGGATCCCAAGAGACCCAGTACTTC. Translation: CASSLARGSQETQYF.

The gene calls are TRBV7-2 and TRBJ1-2; no clear D gene. From germline, CDR1 is SGHTA and CDR2 FQGNSA. Trimming removed 1 base from V and 6 bases from J, with 18 bases in between. CDR3 size: 16 residues. The chain's CDR3 is CASSLGVTRPEDGYTF. CDR3 sequence (DNA): TGTGCCAGCAGCTTAGGAGTGACACGACCTGAGGATGGCTACACCTTC.

CDR3 sequence reads: CASSDASKGSYEQYF. CDR3 coding DNA: TGTGCCAGCAGTGATGCTAGTAAGGGATCCTACGAGCAGTACTTC. The V and J genes are TRBV6-1 and TRBJ2-7; D unclear. The CDR3 covers 15 residues. The germline V gene encodes CDR1 MNHNS and CDR2 SASEGT. Trimming stripped 3 bases from V and 1 base from J, with 13 bases between.

The chain links TRBV7-3 to TRBJ1-6, with 10 bases aligning to TRBD1. This CDR3 comprises 15 residues. CDR1 and CDR2 from the germline V gene are SGHTA and FQGTGA. Trimming removed 2 bases from V and 14 bases from J; junction bases left unmatched: 9. The CDR3 spells CASSLGGTGARSLHF. Written as DNA, the CDR3 is TGTGCCAGCAGCTTAGGAGGGACAGGGGCCCGATCCCTCCACTTT.

The J gene is TRBJ2-1, the V gene TRBV7-9; unclear D gene. Trimming stripped 5 bases from V and 8 bases from J, with 7 bases between. The CDR3 spans 11 residues. In germline, CDR1 is SEHNR, CDR2 FQNEAQ (reference sequence). The CDR3 protein is CASSPTDEQFF. The CDR3 DNA follows: TGTGCCAGCAGCCCTACGGATGAGCAGTTCTTC.

The chain couples TRBV5-5 to TRBJ1-2, with D unclear. V was pared by 0 bases and J by 4 bases, with 13 bases between. The germline CDR1 and CDR2 sequences are SGHKS and YYEKEE (reference sequence). CDR3 length: 15 amino acids. In DNA, the CDR3 is TGTGCCAGCAGCTTGGAGGGAGGTGGGGTCTATGGCTACACCTTC. Translation gives CASSLEGGGVYGYTF.

This chain uses TRBV19 with TRBJ1-1, with D tentatively TRBD1 (6 bases). Between the trimmed V and J ends, which lost 6 bases and 0 bases, there was a span of 17 bases. The CDR3 length is 16 residues. CDR1 and CDR2 from the germline V gene are LNHDA and SQIVND (reference sequence). The CDR3 region is CASRGTGRFMNTEAFF. CDR3 coding DNA: TGTGCCAGTAGAGGCACAGGGCGCTTTATGAACACTGAAGCTTTCTTT.

This rearrangement joins TRBV7-2 to TRBJ2-1; 9 positions agree with TRBD2. Germline V gene lookup returns CDR1 SGHTA and CDR2 FQGNSA. V dropped 5 bases and J dropped 5; count of bases not matched to a gene: 4. This CDR3 is built from 14 residues. The CDR3 loop reads CASSMGLANNEQFF. The CDR3, as DNA: TGTGCCAGCAGCATGGGACTAGCAAACAATGAGCAGTTCTTC. Complete variable domain (other parts from reference TRBV7-2 and TRBJ2-1): GAGVSQSPSNKVTEKGKDVELRCDPISGHTALYWYRQSLGQGLEFLIYFQGNSAPDKSGLPSDRFSAERTGGSVSTLTIQRTQQEDSAVYLCASSMGLANNEQFFGPGTRLTVL.

The CDR3 sequence is CASSDCMGRFNYGYTF. In DNA, the CDR3 is TGTGCCAGCAGTGACTGTATGGGCAGATTCAACTATGGCTACACCTTC. The genes are TRBV6-4 and TRBJ1-2; no reliable D call. Between the trimmed V and J ends, which lost 1 base and 2 bases, there was a span of 14 bases. Germline CDR1 and CDR2: MRHNA and SNTAGT. The CDR3 is made up of 16 amino acids.

This clone was counted a single time. The V call is TRBV18, the J call TRBJ1-1, with 7 bases that match TRBD1. Trimming removed 3 bases from V and 3 bases from J; junction bases left unmatched: 7. The germline gives CDR1 KGHSH, CDR2 LQKENI. CDR3 length: 15 amino acids. The chain's CDR3 is CASSPMGQRDTEAFF. The CDR3 DNA is TGTGCCAGCTCACCGATGGGACAGAGGGACACTGAAGCTTTCTTT.

The V gene is TRBV2, the J gene TRBJ2-5; 8 bases are shared with TRBD2. J gave up 2 bases and V 6 bases, and 8 bases lay outside the gene matches. The V gene's germline CDR1 is SNHLY and CDR2 FYNNEI. This CDR3 has 15 amino acids. CDR3 in DNA: TGTGCCAGCAGCGCTACAAGACTAGCGCAAGAGACCCAGTACTTC. It specifies CASSATRLAQETQYF.

The chain recombines TRBV5-1 with TRBJ1-4; perhaps TRBD1 as D (5 bases). The CDR3 contains 15 residues. Germline V gene lookup returns CDR1 SGHRS and CDR2 YFSETQ. The V gene lost 5 bases and the J gene lost 7 bases, with 18 bases spanning the gap. CDR3 coding DNA: TGCGCCAGCAGGAGAGAAGCAGGGACGCGTGAAAAACTGTTTTTT. This gives the protein CASRREAGTREKLFF.

The rearrangement links TRBV9 to TRBJ1-1; 7 positions match TRBD1. V lost 4 bases, J lost 4 bases, and 10 bases stayed unmatched. Looked up from germline, CDR1 is SGDLS and CDR2 is YYNGEE. CDR3 length: 15 amino acids. The CDR3 sequence: CASSPTGVGVTEAFF. The CDR3 DNA reads TGTGCCAGCAGCCCAACAGGGGTCGGGGTCACTGAAGCTTTCTTT.

This clone has just one count. The chain carries TRBV30 and TRBJ1-2; no firm D call. The CDR3 length is 14 residues. Between the trimmed V and J ends, which lost 0 bases and 7 bases, there was a span of 15 bases. Germline V gene data show CDR1 as GTSNPN and CDR2 as SVGIG (reference sequence). CDR3 residues: CAWSVPLNRGGYTF. CDR3 coding DNA: TGTGCCTGGAGTGTTCCCCTTAACCGTGGTGGCTACACCTTC.

This sequence joins TRBV25-1 and TRBJ2-5; TRBD2 agrees at 12 bases. V lost 3 bases to trimming and J lost 4 bases; unmatched junction nucleotides: 3. Germline V gene sequence: CDR1 MGHDK, CDR2 SYGVNS. The CDR3 is made up of 15 amino acids. CDR3 protein: CASSEASGRGETQYF. The CDR3, as DNA: TGTGCCAGCAGTGAGGCTAGCGGGAGGGGAGAGACCCAGTACTTC.

CDR3 nucleotides: TGTGCCAGTAGTATATTTGGCGGGGGGTCGCAATACGAGCAGTACTTC. Residues: CASSIFGGGSQYEQYF. The chain has TRBV19 and TRBJ2-7; 8 nucleotides line up with TRBD2. There are 16 residues in the CDR3. V lost 2 bases, J lost 4 bases, and 10 bases stayed unmatched. Germline V lookup: CDR1 LNHDA, CDR2 SQIVND (reference sequence).

The chain uses TRBV20-1 and TRBJ1-1, with TRBD1 as a possible D gene (6 bases). The length of the CDR3 is 10 residues. Per the germline V gene, CDR1 is DFQATT and CDR2 is SNEGSKA (reference sequence). V gave up 6 bases and J gave up 8 bases, with 10 bases separating them. CDR3 in DNA: TGCAGTGCCTTCGGACAGGAAGCTTTCTTT. Translated: CSAFGQEAFF.

V gene TRBV7-9 combines with J gene TRBJ2-1, with D unclear. Trimming left V 3 bases short and J 4 bases short, with 7 bases between. Germline V gene lookup returns CDR1 SEHNR and CDR2 FQNEAQ (reference sequence). This CDR3 spans 13 amino acids. The CDR3 nucleotides read TGTGCCAGCAGCTTGGGTCCTTACAATGAGCAGTTCTTC. It is translated as CASSLGPYNEQFF. Drawing the rest from reference TRBV7-9 and TRBJ2-1, the complete variable domain is DTGVSQNPRHKITKRGQNVTFRCDPISEHNRLYWYRQTLGQGPEFLTYFQNEAQLEKSRLLSDRFSAERPKGSFSTLEIQRTEQGDSAMYLCASSLGPYNEQFFGPGTRLTVL.